This T cell receptor (beta chain) was identified in a study of blood T cells in healthy people across ages. A J-beta primer mix and a sample-barcoded 5' primer were used in a second PCR of about 6 to 12 cycles. TCRdb independently ran MiXCR on the 5' RACE reads; one entry per CDR3 protein. This sample has around 800,000 distinct CDR3 sequences, with around 24% found just once. V lost 6 bases, J lost 5 bases, and 13 bases stayed unmatched. CDR1 is MDHEN, CDR2 SYDVKM, per germline. This CDR3 is built from 15 residues. The draw of peripheral blood yielded roughly 9.1 milliliters from each donor. The sample was also linked to a second study, of T cells of mothers and their children. From that paper: Sample barcodes plus 2-4 random nucleotides came from the M1S primer. Related mother-child pairs showed slightly higher but non-significant overlap than unrelated pairs. None of the identified T cell clones proved to be persistent microchimeric clones.

The chain links TRBV28 to TRBJ2-7, with 7 positions matching TRBD2. This receptor was identified in a boy aged 5 to 17 in good health. The specimen was blood. CDR3 in amino acids: CASSPRRGFGDEQYF. The CDR3 bases are TGTGCCAGCAGCCCTCGGCGGGGGTTCGGGGACGAGCAGTACTTC.